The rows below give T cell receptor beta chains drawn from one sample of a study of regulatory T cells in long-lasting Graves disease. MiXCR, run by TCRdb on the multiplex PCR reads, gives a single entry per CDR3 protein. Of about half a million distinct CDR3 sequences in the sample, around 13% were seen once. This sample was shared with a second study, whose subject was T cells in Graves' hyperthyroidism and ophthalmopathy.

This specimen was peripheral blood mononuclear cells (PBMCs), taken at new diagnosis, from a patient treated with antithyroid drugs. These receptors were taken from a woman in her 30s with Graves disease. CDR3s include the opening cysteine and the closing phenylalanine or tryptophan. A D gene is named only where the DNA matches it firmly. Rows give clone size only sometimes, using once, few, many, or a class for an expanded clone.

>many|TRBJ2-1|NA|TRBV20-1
TGCAGTGCTAGACGGGGGGCCAACAATGAGCAGTTCTTC
CSARRGANNEQFF
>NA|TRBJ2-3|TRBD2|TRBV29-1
TGCAGCGTGGATTACGTAGCCTATAGCGGGCTCATCACAGATACGCAGTATTTT
CSVDYVAYSGLITDTQYF
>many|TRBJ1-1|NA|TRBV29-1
TGCAGCGTAGGGACACGGGTTATTTCTGAAGCTTTCTTT
CSVGTRVISEAFF
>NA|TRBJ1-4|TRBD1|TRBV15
TGTGCCACCAGCAGACCATGGGACAGTGGAGGAAAACTGTTTTTT
CATSRPWDSGGKLFF
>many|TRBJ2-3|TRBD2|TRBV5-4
TGTGCCAGCAGCTCAGCGGGAGGGGATACGCAGTATTTT
CASSSAGGDTQYF
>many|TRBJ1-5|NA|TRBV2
TGTGCCAGCAAAAGTGAGGGCTGGAGCAATCAGCCCCAGCATTTT
CASKSEGWSNQPQHF
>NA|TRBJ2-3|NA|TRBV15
TGTGCCACCAGCAGAGGGAAGGGCCACGTGTCTACGCAGTATTTT
CATSRGKGHVSTQYF
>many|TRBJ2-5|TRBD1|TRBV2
TGTGCCAGCAGCCGGGACAGGGGGAGTGAGACCCAGTACTTC
CASSRDRGSETQYF
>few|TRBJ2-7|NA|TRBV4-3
TGCGCCAGCAGCCAAGACGGGTCTCCCTCCTACGAGCAGTACTTC
CASSQDGSPSYEQYF
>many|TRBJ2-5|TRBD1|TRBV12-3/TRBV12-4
TGTGCCAGCAGTCTCCGGACAGGCCGAGAGACCCAGTACTTC
CASSLRTGRETQYF
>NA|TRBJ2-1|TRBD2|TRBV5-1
TGCGCCAGCAGGTATGCGCCGCGGGAGAGCGACAATGAGCAGTTCTTC
CASRYAPRESDNEQFF
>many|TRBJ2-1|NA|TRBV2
TGTGCCAGCCTTAGCCCCCGGGGCTACAATGAGCAGTTCTTC
CASLSPRGYNEQFF
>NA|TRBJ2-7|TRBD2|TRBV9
TGTGCCAGCAAGCCGGGACTAGCGGTGAGCTCCTACGAGCAGTACTTC
CASKPGLAVSSYEQYF
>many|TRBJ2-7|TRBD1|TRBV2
TGTGCCAGCAGCCCCGGGACAGGACGAACGAGCTCCTACGAGCAGTACTTC
CASSPGTGRTSSYEQYF
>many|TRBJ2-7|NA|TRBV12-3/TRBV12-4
TGTGCCAGCAGTTTTCGGTTCAAGCAGTACTTC
CASSFRFKQYF
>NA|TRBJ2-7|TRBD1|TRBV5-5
TGTGCCAGCAGCTTGGCCGGGACAGTCCTTACCTACGAGCAGTACTTC
CASSLAGTVLTYEQYF
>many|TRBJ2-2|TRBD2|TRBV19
TGTGCCAGTAGTCCTCGATCGGGACTAGCGGGAGGAGTCGCCGGGGAGCTGTTTTTT
CASSPRSGLAGGVAGELFF
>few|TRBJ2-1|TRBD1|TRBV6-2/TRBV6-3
TGTGCCAGCAGTTACTCGGACAGGGAGACGGCCGAGCAGTTCTTC
CASSYSDRETAEQFF
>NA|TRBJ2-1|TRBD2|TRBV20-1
TGCAGTGCTAGAGTAAAACTAGCGGGGGGGAGAAATGAGCAGTTCTTC
CSARVKLAGGRNEQFF
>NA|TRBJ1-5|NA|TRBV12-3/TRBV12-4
TGTGCCAGCAGTGCCCAAGGGCGCGCCTCCCCCAATCAGCCCCAGCATTTT
CASSAQGRASPNQPQHF
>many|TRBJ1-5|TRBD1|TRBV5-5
TGTGCCAGCAGCTTGCAACAGGGGATGGAGCCCCAGCATTTT
CASSLQQGMEPQHF
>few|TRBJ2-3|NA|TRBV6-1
TGTGCCACCACCCCGGGCCCTAGCACAGATACGCAGTATTTT
CATTPGPSTDTQYF
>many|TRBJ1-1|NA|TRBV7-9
TGTGCCAGCAGCTTAACAGGGAATCGGTACACTGAAGCTTTCTTT
CASSLTGNRYTEAFF
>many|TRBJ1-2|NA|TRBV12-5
TGTGCTAGTGGTTTAACTGGAAATTATGGCTACACCTTC
CASGLTGNYGYTF
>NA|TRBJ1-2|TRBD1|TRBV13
TGTGCCAGCAGCGAAGGACAGGGGGCGCACTATGGCTACACCTTC
CASSEGQGAHYGYTF
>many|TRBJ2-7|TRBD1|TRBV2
TGTGCCAGCAGTCCGCCTACAGGGGGTGCTCCCTACGAGCAGTACTTC
CASSPPTGGAPYEQYF
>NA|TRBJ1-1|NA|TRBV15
TGTGCCACCAGCAAAGGAGTTCGCACTGAAGCTTTCTTT
CATSKGVRTEAFF
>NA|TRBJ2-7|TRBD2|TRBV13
TGTGCCAGCAGCTTAGGGCAGCGGGGCTACGAGCAGTACTTC
CASSLGQRGYEQYF
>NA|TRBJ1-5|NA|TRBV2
TGTGCCAGCAGTTTGGGGAGGGCTCAGCCCCAGCATTTT
CASSLGRAQPQHF
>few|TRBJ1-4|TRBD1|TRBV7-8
TGTGCCAGCAGCTTACAGGGGGTTCGGGAAAAACTGTTTTTT
CASSLQGVREKLFF
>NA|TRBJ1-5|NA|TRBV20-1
TGCAGTGCTAGAGATGTCAGGGGCCAACAGCCCCAGCCTTTT
CSARDVRGQQPQPF
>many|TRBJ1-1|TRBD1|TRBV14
TGTGCCAGCAGCCAAAAACGGTGGACAGGGGGCGGCATAAACACTGAAGCTTTCTTT
CASSQKRWTGGGINTEAFF
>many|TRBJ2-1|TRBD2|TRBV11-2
TGTGCCAGCAGCTCAGGGGCCGGGACTAGACGGGGTGAGCAGTTCTTC
CASSSGAGTRRGEQFF
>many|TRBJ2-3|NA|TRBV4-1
TGCGCCAGCAGCCCCTTTTCCCCGGCTTGGGCTAGCACAGATACGCAGTATTTT
CASSPFSPAWASTDTQYF
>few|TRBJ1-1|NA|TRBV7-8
TGTGCCAGCAGCTTAGTTCAGGGGTGGTTGGACACTGAAGCTTTCTTT
CASSLVQGWLDTEAFF
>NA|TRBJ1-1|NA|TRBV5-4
TGTGCCAGCAGCTTGGGTAGGGCTAGAAACACTGAAGCCTTCTTT
CASSLGRARNTEAFF
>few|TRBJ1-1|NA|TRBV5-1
TGCGCCAGCAGCTCCAAACGGGGAGACAGCCAGAACACTGAAGCTTTCTTT
CASSSKRGDSQNTEAFF
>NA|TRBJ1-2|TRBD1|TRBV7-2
TGTGCCAGCAGCTTAGCCGGGACAGGTCGCTATGGCTACACCTTC
CASSLAGTGRYGYTF
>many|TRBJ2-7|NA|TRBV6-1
TGTGCCAGCAGAGTACAGGGACCCCCCTACGAGCAGTACTTC
CASRVQGPPYEQYF
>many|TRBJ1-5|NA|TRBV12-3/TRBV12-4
TGTGCCAGCAGTCCGGGACATGACGCGGAGCCCCAGCATTTT
CASSPGHDAEPQHF
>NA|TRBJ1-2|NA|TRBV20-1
TGCAGTGCTCCAAGCCTTAACTATGGCTACACCTTC
CSAPSLNYGYTF
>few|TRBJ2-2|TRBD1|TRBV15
TGTGCCACCAGCAGTACAGGGGACACCGGGGAGCTGTTTTTT
CATSSTGDTGELFF
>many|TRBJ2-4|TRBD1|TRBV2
TGTGCCAGCAGTGCACAGGGGGCAGGGAACATTCAGTACTTC
CASSAQGAGNIQYF
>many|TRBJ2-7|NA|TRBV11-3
TGTGCCAGCAGCTTTCGTCGGGCGTTCCACGAGCAGTACTTC
CASSFRRAFHEQYF
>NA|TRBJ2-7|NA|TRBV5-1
TGCGCCAGCTGCCAGGGGAGGGCAATGGACGAGCAGTACTTC
CASCQGRAMDEQYF
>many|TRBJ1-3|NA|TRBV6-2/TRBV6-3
TGTGCCAGCAGTTACTCCTCCCAGGGGCGAAACACCATATATTTT
CASSYSSQGRNTIYF
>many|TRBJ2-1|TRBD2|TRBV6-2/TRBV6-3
TGTGCCAGCTCCCGTGAGAGGGAGGGTTACAATGAGCAGTTCTTC
CASSREREGYNEQFF
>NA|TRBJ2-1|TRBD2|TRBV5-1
TGCGCCAGCAGCTTGGTAGGGGAGGGGTCCTACGATGAGCAGTTCTTC
CASSLVGEGSYDEQFF
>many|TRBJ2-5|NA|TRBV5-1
TGCGCCAGCAGCCTTGAGGTATTCCAAGAGACCCAGTACTTC
CASSLEVFQETQYF
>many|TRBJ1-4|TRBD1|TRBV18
TGTGCCAGCAGCCCCGGGACAGGGGACGAAAAACTGTTTTTT
CASSPGTGDEKLFF
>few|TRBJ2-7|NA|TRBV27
TGTGCCAGCAGTTTATCTGGGCCCCCCGGAAGATACGAGCAGTACTTC
CASSLSGPPGRYEQYF
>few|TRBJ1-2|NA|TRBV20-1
TGCAGTGCCACTAGGGGGGGACTCAACTATGGCTACACCTTC
CSATRGGLNYGYTF
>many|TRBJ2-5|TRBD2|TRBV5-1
TGCGCCAGCAGGGAGCGGGAGGGCCAAGAGACCCAGTACTTC
CASREREGQETQYF